This entry features one T cell receptor (beta chain) sequence. Its target is not known. The data were obtained in a study of cytomegalovirus exposure and HLA in healthy donors. Study outcomes and limitations: As was reported, the HLA-A and HLA-B alleles of most subjects were accurately predicted from TCR beta sequences. Reported performance of the classifier showed diagnosis of cytomegalovirus status with high specificity and sensitivity. Among TCR beta chains, those listed as cytomegalovirus-associated numbered over 150.

PCR used 60 Vbeta primers and 13 Jbeta primers. Profiled with immunoSEQ multiplex PCR; TCRdb holds only in-frame clones, not every one. The data hold roughly 190,000 clones, with more than 70% observed a single time. This CDR3 spans 13 amino acids. CDR1 SGHTA and CDR2 FQGNSA come from the germline V gene. V was pared by 1 base and J by 6 bases, with 8 bases between. The sequencing input was PBMCs. This chain joins TRBV7-2 and TRBJ2-3, with no clear D. The receptor comes from a man aged 30 to 39 in good health and CMV-seropositive. The CDR3 sequence: CASSLGALDTQYF. CDR3 nucleotide sequence: TGTGCCAGCAGCTTAGGAGCCCTGGATACGCAGTATTTT.